This record covers a single T cell receptor beta chain. Its antigen is as yet unknown. PCR employed 60 Vbeta and 13 Jbeta primers. TCRdb's copy holds only in-frame clones and misses some; the assay was immunoSEQ multiplex PCR. The repertoire has fewer than 200,000 clones, 75% to 85% of them found once; the top ten carry around a tenth. This sample is part of a study of cytomegalovirus exposure and HLA in healthy donors. Per germline, CDR1 MNHEY and CDR2 SMNVEV (reference sequence). The length of the CDR3 is 16 residues. Trimming removed 8 bases at V and 3 bases at J, with 22 bases between. Study-level results: In vitro data verified a few CMV-associated chains as specific for CMV antigens. A later examination showed that TCR association rates differed by HLA locus, with DRB1 most and HLA-C fewest. Reportedly, a later analysis found an Asian-associated ancestry cluster had fewer N-insertions than the approximately 670-donor mean. Per a prior analysis, the majority of TCR beta V segments were productive roughly 90% or roughly 30% of the time.

The TCR was taken from a man in his fifties in good health and CMV-seropositive. The sequencing sample was made of PBMCs. This chain joins TRBV27 and TRBJ1-2, with D possibly TRBD1 on 5 matching bases. In nucleotides, the CDR3 is TGTGCCAGCCCTCGATGCCGACAGTTGATGGACTATGGCTACACCTTC. It yields the protein CASPRCRQLMDYGYTF.